This T cell receptor beta chain emerged from a study of T cell changes during pregnancy in multiple sclerosis (dated by TCRdb to the late 2010s). Regarding the study in general: Changes in the T cell repertoire over the course of pregnancy were examined in this study in women with multiple sclerosis.

Unmatched junction bases come to 14, with V trimmed by 3 bases and J by 4 bases. CDR1 and CDR2, looked up from the germline V gene, are SGDLS and YYNGEE. The CDR3 covers 19 residues, taking in both the cysteine and the phenylalanine. The entry retains the CDR3 DNA only, 57 bases that are in frame from base 1. For this clone: Its antigen target is currently unknown. It has no much larger one-base neighbor in the sample; base qualities were not kept.

Preparation of the library involved the immunoSEQ multiplex PCR assay. Drawn from immuneACCESS, this table holds only the in-frame rearrangements with V and J called that TCRdb kept. Clones are partly lost; checked studies trace under half to an unresolved V gene and leave the rest unexplained. The sample data list roughly 62,000 clones, and 89% of these were observed just once. Clones ranked in the top ten supply around 2.5% of the sample. This sequence originates from a female donor with multiple sclerosis, enrolled in a pregnancy study. This chain joins TRBV9 to TRBJ2-3; 13 junctional bases match TRBD2. Here the sequenced sample was peripheral blood, taken in the first trimester of pregnancy. The CDR3 amino acid sequence is: CASSGRVLLLAGGSDTQYF. The nucleotide sequence reads as follows: TGTGCCAGCAGCGGTAGAGTTCTCCTACTAGCGGGAGGGTCAGATACGCAGTATTTT.